The clone carrying this TCR beta chain was detected once. Study processing details: It was from reference gene primer amplification that nucleated cell counts were estimated. The repertoire was sequenced with immunoSEQ multiplex PCR; TCRdb's copy has only in-frame clones and lacks some. V and J calls and clone size are as listed in that table; D and trimming were resolved from the DNA. The table lists more than 150,000 clones, about 80% of them singletons. The CDR3 sequence is 16 residues long. V dropped 3 bases and J dropped 6; count of bases not matched to a gene: 9. Looked up from germline, CDR1 is KGHSH and CDR2 is LQKENI. The data stem from a study of blood T cell repertoires in COVID-19.

The specimen sequenced was peripheral blood. The source of this sequence is a man aged 60 to 75 with acute or convalescent COVID-19. The chain is built from TRBV18 and TRBJ2-1; TRBD2 matches 9 bases. In DNA, the CDR3 is TGTGCCAGCTCACCTCGGATAGCGGGAGAGCTCAATGAGCAGTTCTTC. This codes for CASSPRIAGELNEQFF.